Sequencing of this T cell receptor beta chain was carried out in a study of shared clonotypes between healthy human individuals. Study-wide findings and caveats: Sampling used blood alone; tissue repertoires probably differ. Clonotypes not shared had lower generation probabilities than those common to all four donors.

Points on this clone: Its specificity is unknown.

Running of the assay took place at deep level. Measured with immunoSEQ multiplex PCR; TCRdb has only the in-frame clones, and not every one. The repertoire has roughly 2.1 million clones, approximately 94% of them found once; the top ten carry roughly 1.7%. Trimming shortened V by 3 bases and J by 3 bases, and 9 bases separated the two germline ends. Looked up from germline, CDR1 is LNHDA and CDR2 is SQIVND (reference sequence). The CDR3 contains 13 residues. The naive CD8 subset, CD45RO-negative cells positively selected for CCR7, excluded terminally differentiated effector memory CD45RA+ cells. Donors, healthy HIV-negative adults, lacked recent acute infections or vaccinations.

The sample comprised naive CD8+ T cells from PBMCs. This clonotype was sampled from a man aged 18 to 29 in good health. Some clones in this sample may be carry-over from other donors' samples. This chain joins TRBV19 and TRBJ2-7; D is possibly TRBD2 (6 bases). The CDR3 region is CASSMLDYYEQYF. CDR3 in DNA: TGTGCCAGTAGTATGTTGGACTACTACGAGCAGTACTTC.